The T cell receptor (beta chain) described here comes from a study of technical replicates of blood from several donors (TCRdb year 2017). Comment on this clone: It has no known antigen specificity. The record has no base qualities; no much larger clone is one base away.

Library preparation employed the immunoSEQ multiplex PCR assay. TCRdb took this table from immuneACCESS and kept in-frame rearrangements with V and J called. Such tables lack part of the clones; where checked against another copy, unresolved V genes explain under half of the gap, and the rest is unexplained. This sample has around 50,000 clones in its table, and approximately 94% of those were observed once. Of the sample, 0.35% to 0.5% is held by the ten largest clones. V ends up 1 base short and J 5 bases short, with an unmatched junction base count of 5. Inclusive of the bounding cysteine and phenylalanine, the CDR3 is 16 residues long. Only the CDR3 DNA stays, 48 bases, in frame from base 1. As encoded in the germline V gene, CDR1 is SGHDT while CDR2 is YYEEEE.

The clonotype was recovered from a human donor in good health. Sequencing was done on a sample of T cells isolated from PBMCs. The rearranged chain carries TRBV5-6 and TRBJ2-7; 14 middle bases align to TRBD2. DNA sequence: TGTGCCAGCAGCTTGACGGGACTAGCGGGAGAGGACGAGCAGTACTTC. Protein translation: CASSLTGLAGEDEQYF.